This is a list of T cell receptor beta chains from one sample in a study of response to subunit inactivated influenza vaccine. In TCRdb, the RT-PCR reads were re-called with MiXCR into one record per CDR3 protein. The table has around 850,000 distinct CDR3 sequences, under 20% seen once. Sample: PBMCs from blood, taken roughly 5 days after vaccination. The receptors stem from a man in his fifties who received an inactivated influenza vaccine. CDR3s include the opening cysteine and the closing phenylalanine or tryptophan. The D gene is left open where the match is weak. Part of the rows lack a size; the others show once, few, many or a class for expanded clones.

V gene	J gene	clone size	D gene	CDR3 protein	CDR3 DNA
TRBV5-1	TRBJ2-1	-	-	CASSWGSGDSLFF	TGCGCCAGCAGCTGGGGCTCCGGAGACAGTCTGTTCTTC
TRBV20-1	TRBJ2-2	-	-	CSARDTGTNTGELFF	TGCAGTGCTAGAGATACTGGGACGAACACCGGGGAGCTGTTTTTT
TRBV24-1	TRBJ1-2	-	TRBD1	CATSDPGQNYGYTF	TGTGCCACCAGTGACCCGGGACAGAACTATGGCTACACCTTC
TRBV29-1	TRBJ2-5	many	-	CSAGPSAETQYF	TGCAGCGCCGGACCATCTGCGGAGACCCAGTACTTC
TRBV12-3/TRBV12-4	TRBJ1-5	many	-	CASSQVSNQPQHF	TGTGCCAGCAGCCAGGTTAGCAATCAGCCCCAGCATTTT
TRBV12-3/TRBV12-4	TRBJ1-1	-	-	CASSLARRYTEAFF	TGTGCCAGCAGTTTAGCTCGAAGATACACTGAAGCTTTCTTT
TRBV7-2	TRBJ1-2	few	TRBD1	CASSSGDRAVHGYTF	TGTGCCAGCAGCTCGGGGGACAGGGCGGTGCATGGCTACACCTTC
TRBV12-3/TRBV12-4	TRBJ1-1	many	-	CASMGGARTEAFF	TGTGCCAGCATGGGGGGCGCAAGAACTGAAGCTTTCTTT
TRBV20-1	TRBJ1-2	few	-	CSAREAELYGYTF	TGCAGTGCTAGAGAGGCAGAACTCTATGGCTACACCTTC
TRBV29-1	TRBJ2-7	-	TRBD2	CSVSRGGFDEQYF	TGCAGCGTTAGCCGGGGAGGGTTCGATGAGCAGTACTTC
TRBV20-1	TRBJ2-1	many	TRBD2	CSASAGWTSENNEQFF	TGCAGTGCTAGCGCTGGATGGACTAGCGAGAACAATGAGCAGTTCTTC
TRBV29-1	TRBJ2-7	few	-	CSVEDPISYEQYF	TGCAGCGTTGAAGACCCTATCAGCTACGAGCAGTACTTC
TRBV24-1	TRBJ2-3	few	-	CATSDRGRGRPDTQYF	TGTGCCACCAGTGATCGGGGGAGGGGGCGCCCAGATACGCAGTATTTT
TRBV6-6	TRBJ2-1	-	-	CASSYSLYNEQFF	TGTGCCAGCAGTTACTCCTTGTACAATGAGCAGTTCTTC
TRBV4-3	TRBJ2-7	-	-	CASSQDLRDEQYF	TGCGCCAGCAGCCAAGATCTCCGGGACGAGCAGTACTTC
TRBV2	TRBJ2-1	-	TRBD2	CTSSGRPSTSGNYNEQFF	TGTACCAGCAGTGGCCGTCCTAGTACTAGCGGCAATTACAATGAGCAGTTCTTC
TRBV15	TRBJ2-7	few	-	CATSKNRYEQYF	TGTGCCACCAGCAAGAATAGATACGAGCAGTACTTC
TRBV12-3/TRBV12-4	TRBJ2-5	few	TRBD2	CASSRGTSGGQETQYF	TGTGCCAGCAGCCGGGGGACTAGCGGGGGGCAAGAGACCCAGTACTTC
TRBV6-2/TRBV6-3	TRBJ2-3	few	TRBD2	CASSPGGPPADTQYF	TGTGCCAGCAGTCCGGGAGGGCCACCAGCAGATACGCAGTATTTT
TRBV6-5	TRBJ2-1	-	-	CASSFTAKNEQFF	TGTGCCAGCAGTTTTACAGCGAAGAATGAGCAGTTCTTC
TRBV20-1	TRBJ1-5	-	TRBD1	CSAILTGVRNQPQHF	TGCAGTGCTATCCTTACAGGGGTACGAAATCAGCCCCAGCATTTT
TRBV12-3/TRBV12-4	TRBJ1-3	few	-	CASSFKQTGNTIYF	TGTGCCAGCAGTTTTAAGCAGACTGGAAACACCATATATTTT
TRBV20-1	TRBJ2-7	-	-	CSAPDQTYEQYF	TGCAGTGCTCCGGACCAAACCTACGAGCAGTACTTC
TRBV5-8	TRBJ1-2	few	-	CASSLQLIYGYTF	TGTGCCAGCAGCTTGCAGCTAATCTATGGCTACACCTTC